These 30 T cell receptor beta chains were sequenced from one sample in a study of OX40 agonist ivuxolimab in advanced cancers. Data came from immunoSEQ multiplex PCR; TCRdb stores just in-frame clones and leaves some out. The sample holds about 89,000 clones, approximately 91% seen once. The sequences come from CD4+ or CD8+ T cells sorted from blood, collected in a trial of the OX40 agonist ivuxolimab. The receptors originated from an adult with an advanced solid tumor such as melanoma, head and neck, liver or kidney cancer.

The chain is built from TRBV14 and TRBJ2-3; no clear D gene. Between the trimmed V and J ends, which lost 1 base and 2 bases, there was a span of 16 bases. This CDR3 is 17 amino acids long. Germline CDR1 SGHDN, CDR2 FVKESK. CDR3 amino acids: CASSQGGRLVYTDTQYF. Written as DNA, the CDR3 is TGTGCCAGCAGCCAAGGAGGAAGGCTGGTATACACAGATACGCAGTATTTT.

J is TRBJ1-4 and V is TRBV5-4; 7 nucleotides align to TRBD1. The germline V gene has CDR1 SGHNT and CDR2 YYREEE (reference sequence). The CDR3 loop spans 15 amino acids. With V trimmed by 4 bases and J by 8 bases, 11 bases remained unmatched. The CDR3 DNA reads as TGTGCCAGCAGCCCTAGGGACAGTGGGGAAGAAAAACTGTTTTTT. It yields the protein CASSPRDSGEEKLFF.

The chain is built from TRBV18 and TRBJ2-1; 7 bases map to TRBD2. Germline values: CDR1 KGHSH, CDR2 LQKENI. This CDR3 is 13 amino acids long. The V gene end was trimmed by 3 bases and the J gene end by 5 bases; junction bases not matched to a gene: 1. CDR3 DNA sequence: TGTGCCAGCTCACCGGGGGGGAACAATGAGCAGTTCTTC. Protein product: CASSPGGNNEQFF.

The V gene is TRBV7-9, the J gene TRBJ1-4; 8 nucleotides agree with TRBD1. The ends lost 2 bases at V and 15 bases at J; junction bases unmatched: 8. The CDR3 loop spans 13 amino acids. CDR1 and CDR2 (germline): SEHNR, FQNEAQ (reference sequence). CDR3 loop: CASSLPGQDSVFF. The CDR3 coding sequence is TGTGCCAGCAGCTTACCGGGACAGGATTCGGTGTTTTTT. The full variable domain, in which reference TRBV7-9 and TRBJ1-4 provide the parts outside the CDR3, is DTGVSQNPRHKITKRGQNVTFRCDPISEHNRLYWYRQTLGQGPEFLTYFQNEAQLEKSRLLSDRFSAERPKGSFSTLEIQRTEQGDSAMYLCASSLPGQDSVFFGSGTQLSVL.

The chain employs TRBV27 and TRBJ2-7, with TRBD1 matching over 10 bases. This CDR3 contains 16 residues. The junction had 5 bases not matched to a gene; V was cut back by 3 bases and J by 0 bases. The germline gives CDR1 MNHEY, CDR2 SMNVEV (reference sequence). In nucleotides, the CDR3 is TGTGCCAGCAGTTTGGGGAGGACAGGGGGCTCCTACGAGCAGTACTTC. Its protein is CASSLGRTGGSYEQYF.

V and J are TRBV7-9 and TRBJ2-5, with D unclear. CDR3 length: 12 residues. Germline V gene data show CDR1 as SEHNR and CDR2 as FQNEAQ (reference sequence). V shed 3 bases and J shed 9 bases, with 11 bases lying between them. In DNA, the CDR3 is TGTGCCAGCAGCTTTTGGGATATGGCCCAGTACTTC. Translating it yields CASSFWDMAQYF.

This clone was counted a few times. The chain links TRBV7-9 to TRBJ1-1; TRBD1 might be the D (6 bases). With 5 bases removed from V and 1 base from J, the gap between germline ends came to 8 bases. The CDR3 has 13 amino acids. Germline V gene lookup returns CDR1 SEHNR and CDR2 FQNEAQ (reference sequence). This chain's CDR3 is CASSPQGNTEAFF. As DNA, the CDR3 is TGTGCCAGCAGCCCACAGGGGAACACTGAAGCTTTCTTT.

The genes are TRBV7-2 and TRBJ2-2; D ambiguous. Germline-derived CDR1 and CDR2 are SGHTA and FQGNSA. The CDR3 totals 13 residues. Trimming removed 3 bases at V and 7 bases at J, with 9 bases between. The DNA for the CDR3 is TGTGCCAGCAGCTTGAAGGGTATCGGGGAGCTGTTTTTT. This sequence encodes CASSLKGIGELFF. The variable domain in full, completed from reference TRBV7-2 and TRBJ2-2, reads GAGVSQSPSNKVTEKGKDVELRCDPISGHTALYWYRQSLGQGLEFLIYFQGNSAPDKSGLPSDRFSAERTGGSVSTLTIQRTQQEDSAVYLCASSLKGIGELFFGEGSRLTVL.

This clone was observed a single time. The V gene is TRBV9, the J gene TRBJ2-4, with D perhaps TRBD1 or TRBD2 (6 bases each). The CDR3 extends over 15 amino acids. V was pared by 3 bases and J by 6 bases, with 16 bases between. Germline V gives CDR1 SGDLS, CDR2 YYNGEE. CDR3 DNA sequence: TGTGCCAGCAGCGATGGCACGGGGGCGGGAAACATTCAGTACTTC. As protein: CASSDGTGAGNIQYF.

The chain couples TRBV5-1 to TRBJ2-1; weak D call: TRBD2 (5 bases). With 1 base removed from V and 4 bases from J, the gap between germline ends came to 6 bases. This CDR3 has 13 residues. CDR1 is SGHRS, CDR2 YFSETQ, per germline. The DNA for the CDR3 is TGCGCCAGCAGCTTGACGGGATACAATGAGCAGTTCTTC. It specifies CASSLTGYNEQFF. The full variable domain, with the rest looked up from reference TRBV5-1 and TRBJ2-1, is KAGVTQTPRYLIKTRGQQVTLSCSPISGHRSVSWYQQTPGQGLQFLFEYFSETQRNKGNFPGRFSGRQFSNSRSEMNVSTLELGDSALYLCASSLTGYNEQFFGPGTRLTVL.

This sequence joins TRBV28 and TRBJ1-2, with TRBD1 identical over 9 bases. This CDR3 comprises 15 residues. J lost 4 bases, V lost 6 bases, and 9 bases had no gene match. Germline V gene sequence: CDR1 MDHEN, CDR2 SYDVKM. The CDR3 reads CASSQGTGWSYGYTF. The CDR3 bases are TGTGCCAGCAGCCAAGGGACAGGGTGGAGCTATGGCTACACCTTC.

The chain is built from TRBV18 and TRBJ2-3; possible D gene TRBD2, 5 bases. V was pared by 2 bases and J by 5 bases, with 14 bases between. CDR1 KGHSH and CDR2 LQKENI come from the germline V gene. The CDR3 runs 15 residues. DNA for the CDR3: TGTGCCAGCTCACCATTCTCGGAGGCCGAAGATACGCAGTATTTT. This codes for CASSPFSEAEDTQYF.

This clone was seen just once. The chain recombines TRBV20-1 with TRBJ1-2; D may be TRBD1 (5 bases). The CDR3 sequence is 11 residues long. The V end was cut by 5 bases, the J end by 5 bases, with 9 bases between. Germline V lookup: CDR1 DFQATT, CDR2 SNEGSKA (reference sequence). The CDR3 DNA is TGCAGTGCTGAGGACACGTATGGCTACACCTTC. This encodes CSAEDTYGYTF.

The chain combines TRBV18 with TRBJ1-1; TRBD1 might be the D (5 bases). The CDR3 is 17 amino acids. The ends were cut back, 3 bases at V and 3 bases at J, with 20 bases in the middle. Per germline, CDR1 KGHSH and CDR2 LQKENI. The CDR3 coding sequence is TGTGCCAGCTCACCGCAGGGCAGCGCCATGGGGGACACTGAAGCTTTCTTT. This codes for CASSPQGSAMGDTEAFF.

This chain connects TRBV10-3 to TRBJ2-1; possibly TRBD1 or TRBD2 for D (6 bases each). The CDR3 has 14 amino acids. Germline values: CDR1 ENHRY, CDR2 SYGVKD. V was shortened by 9 bases and J by 0 bases, with 12 bases between the two germline ends. The CDR3 loop reads CAINEGGSYNEQFF. The CDR3 bases are TGTGCCATTAACGAGGGGGGCTCCTACAATGAGCAGTTCTTC.

The CDR3 spells CASSLYRGGLYNEQFF. DNA of the CDR3: TGTGCCAGCAGTTTATACCGGGGAGGACTATACAATGAGCAGTTCTTC. This chain uses TRBV27 with TRBJ2-1; D is possibly TRBD2 (6 bases). The CDR3 spans 16 residues. Trimming cost V 1 base and J 4 bases, with 14 bases left between them. Germline CDR1 is MNHEY and CDR2 is SMNVEV (reference sequence).

The chain is built from TRBV28 and TRBJ2-3; 13 nucleotides align to TRBD2. Losses at the gene ends were 3 bases for V and 3 bases for J; bases not matched to a gene: 9. The germline gives CDR1 MDHEN, CDR2 SYDVKM. This CDR3 comprises 18 residues. The CDR3 region is CASSLAGLAGEITDTQYF. CDR3 nucleotides: TGTGCCAGCAGTTTGGCCGGACTAGCGGGAGAGATAACAGATACGCAGTATTTT.

J is TRBJ1-2 and V is TRBV7-2; tentatively, D is TRBD1 (5 bases). This CDR3 is 13 amino acids long. In germline, CDR1 is SGHTA, CDR2 FQGNSA. Trimming took 6 bases from V and 2 from J, leaving 10 bases between them. CDR3 bases: TGTGCCAGCAGTCAGGGTCCGAACTATGGCTACACCTTC. Amino acids: CASSQGPNYGYTF.

V gene TRBV6-1 combines with J gene TRBJ1-1, with 7 bases aligning to TRBD1. Germline CDR1 reads MNHNS; CDR2 reads SASEGT. Germline trimming cut 3 bases from V and 6 bases from J; bases unmatched to any gene: 13. CDR3 length: 16 residues. Here the CDR3 DNA reads TGTGCCAGCAGTGACCGGTTGACAGGGAAAGTATCTGAAGCTTTCTTT. The encoded protein is CASSDRLTGKVSEAFF.

This clone has just one count. The rearrangement links TRBV4-3 to TRBJ1-3; 9 bases fit TRBD1. CDR3 length equals 16 residues. Per the germline V gene, CDR1 is LGHNA and CDR2 is YSLEER. Trimming at V came to 3 bases and at J to 1 base, leaving 4 bases not matched to a gene. The CDR3 nucleotides read TGCGCCAGCAGCCACGCCGGGACAGGGTCTGGAAACACCATATATTTT. Its translation: CASSHAGTGSGNTIYF.

This chain joins TRBV6-5 and TRBJ2-5; possibly TRBD2 for D (5 bases). V lost 4 bases, J lost 4 bases, and 13 bases lay in between. CDR3 length: 14 residues. Germline V lookup: CDR1 MNHEY, CDR2 SVGAGI. CDR3 protein: CASSSPKRRETQYF. Written as DNA, the CDR3 is TGTGCCAGCAGTTCCCCTAAGCGGCGAGAGACCCAGTACTTC.

This chain connects TRBV5-1 to TRBJ2-6; either TRBD1 or TRBD2 may supply D (5 bases each). V lost 4 bases, J lost 0 bases, and 14 bases lay in between. The CDR3 covers 17 residues. Germline CDR1 is SGHRS and CDR2 is YFSETQ. CDR3 residues: CASSPGPRNSGANVLTF. The CDR3 nucleotides read TGCGCCAGCAGCCCGGGACCTCGGAACTCTGGGGCCAACGTCCTGACTTTC.

This chain connects TRBV5-8 to TRBJ1-4; D is undetermined. Germline CDR1 and CDR2: SGHTS and YDEGEE. The CDR3 totals 15 residues. The V end was cut by 4 bases, the J end by 4 bases, with 14 bases between. CDR3 sequence reads: CASSPTQRFNEKLFF. The CDR3 DNA sequence: TGTGCCAGCAGCCCCACGCAGCGATTTAATGAAAAACTGTTTTTT.

CDR3 in DNA: TGTGCCAGCAGCGGAACCAGCGGCAGGGCGTTCAATGAGCAGTTCTTC. Translating it yields CASSGTSGRAFNEQFF. The chain carries TRBV14 and TRBJ2-1; D tentatively reads TRBD1 or TRBD2 (5 bases each). CDR1 and CDR2 from the germline V gene are SGHDN and FVKESK. CDR3 length: 16 residues. Trimming cost V 5 bases and J 6 bases, with 20 bases left between them.

V is TRBV6-1 and J is TRBJ1-5; D perhaps matches TRBD1 (5 bases). Germline lookup yields CDR1 MNHNS and CDR2 SASEGT. Trimming left V 7 bases short and J 4 bases short, with 17 bases between. This CDR3 has 15 residues. This chain's CDR3 is CASTEFRVGNQPQHF. CDR3 nucleotide sequence: TGTGCCAGCACCGAATTCAGGGTTGGGAATCAGCCCCAGCATTTT.

This clone was seen more than once but under ten times. The chain carries TRBV30 and TRBJ1-5; D call uncertain. The CDR3 spans 15 residues. Germline CDR1 GTSNPN, CDR2 SVGIG (reference sequence). Deletions cut 4 bases from V and 2 bases from J, with 15 bases between. The CDR3 DNA reads as TGTGCCTGGAAGACGGGAGTCAAGGGCAATCAGCCCCAGCATTTT. It specifies CAWKTGVKGNQPQHF.

This chain links TRBV7-2 with TRBJ2-3, with 8 positions matching TRBD2. There are 17 residues in the CDR3. The J segment lost 4 bases and the V segment lost 2 bases, leaving 11 bases of the junction unmatched. CDR1 and CDR2 from the germline V gene are SGHTA and FQGNSA. The CDR3 coding sequence is TGTGCCAGCAGCTTACCCGGGGTAGCGGGGACATCAGATACGCAGTATTTT. Translating it yields CASSLPGVAGTSDTQYF.

V usage is TRBV29-1 and J usage is TRBJ1-5, with 10 bases matching TRBD1. Germline values: CDR1 SQVTM, CDR2 ANQGSEA. The CDR3 is 12 amino acids. V gave up 7 bases and J gave up 7 bases; unmatched junction bases: 4. CDR3 in DNA: TGCAGCGCTGGACAGGGGGGACAGCCCCAGCATTTT. This sequence encodes CSAGQGGQPQHF. Full variable domain (missing parts from reference TRBV29-1 and TRBJ1-5): SAVISQKPSRDICQRGTSLTIQCQVDSQVTMMFWYRQQPGQSLTLIATANQGSEATYESGFVIDKFPISRPNLTFSTLTVSNMSPEDSSIYLCSAGQGGQPQHFGDGTRLSIL.

This chain joins TRBV28 and TRBJ2-5; 9 nucleotides align to TRBD1. The length of the CDR3 is 18 residues. From germline, CDR1 is MDHEN and CDR2 SYDVKM. J gave up 0 bases and V 5 bases, and 13 bases lay outside the gene matches. The CDR3 region is CASSLTRQGVGYQETQYF. The CDR3 DNA is TGTGCCAGCAGTCTAACCCGACAGGGGGTAGGGTACCAAGAGACCCAGTACTTC.

V and J are TRBV5-1 and TRBJ2-3, with TRBD1 identical over 7 bases. Trimming at V came to 4 bases and at J to 5 bases, leaving 4 bases not matched to a gene. This CDR3 has 13 amino acids. CDR1 and CDR2 (germline): SGHRS, YFSETQ. The CDR3 region is CASSVTGIDTQYF. The CDR3, as DNA: TGCGCCAGCAGCGTGACAGGGATAGATACGCAGTATTTT.